This T cell receptor beta chain was profiled in a study of blood T cell repertoires in COVID-19. Whole-study context: Sample material is recorded as cDNA or gDNA derived from T cells, B-cell-depleted T cells, or PBMCs.

Original processing notes: Quantification of nucleated cells was approximated via reference gene primer amplification. Method: immunoSEQ multiplex PCR; TCRdb's copy keeps in-frame clones and lacks some. The D gene and trimming were derived from the DNA, and the V and J assignments and clone size from that table. This sample carries around 220,000 clones, 75% to 90% of them seen once, and the ten largest clones take approximately 8%. The Seattle patients, enrolled during active infection, were followed longitudinally. Germline values: CDR1 SGHRS, CDR2 YFSETQ. J was trimmed by 4 bases and V by 0 bases; bases with no gene match: 6. This CDR3 is built from 16 residues.

The sequenced sample consisted of peripheral blood. The TCR comes from a woman of 80 years or more with COVID-19, enrolled during active disease. V and J are TRBV5-1 and TRBJ2-2; 7 bases line up with TRBD2. Written as DNA, the CDR3 is TGCGCCAGCAGCTTGGCCCCAGCGGGGATCACCGGGGAGCTGTTTTTT. Translated: CASSLAPAGITGELFF.